The 26 T cell receptor beta chains listed next were all sequenced from one sample in a study of blood T cell repertoires in COVID-19. TCRdb's table, derived via immunoSEQ multiplex PCR, lists solely in-frame clones and lacks some. Of some 64,000 clones in the sample, more than 70% are singletons; the top ten hold around 4.2%. Material for sequencing was peripheral blood. The receptors come from a man in his 70s with acute or convalescent COVID-19.

This clone appeared a single time. V and J are TRBV5-1 and TRBJ1-1; D perhaps matches TRBD1 (5 bases). The CDR3 spans 14 residues. CDR1 and CDR2 (germline): SGHRS, YFSETQ. The ends were cut back, 1 base at V and 1 base at J, with 8 bases in the middle. CDR3 in amino acids: CASSLWGENTEAFF. The CDR3 region has the DNA TGCGCCAGCAGCTTGTGGGGGGAGAACACTGAAGCTTTCTTT.

This clone was seen just once. This chain connects TRBV29-1 to TRBJ1-1, with D maybe TRBD1 (6 bases). V was clipped by 2 bases and J by 6 bases, with 22 bases between them. The CDR3 totals 16 residues. CDR1 is SQVTM, CDR2 ANQGSEA, per germline. Here the CDR3 reads CSVERQGRIPRAEAFF. CDR3 coding DNA: TGCAGCGTTGAAAGGCAGGGGCGTATACCAAGGGCTGAAGCTTTCTTT.

CDR3 protein: CASRLGFEPQHF. Here the CDR3 DNA reads TGTGCCAGTAGGCTAGGTTTTGAGCCCCAGCATTTT. The chain recombines TRBV19 with TRBJ1-5; D ambiguous. Germline values: CDR1 LNHDA, CDR2 SQIVND (reference sequence). V was trimmed by 6 bases and J by 8 bases, leaving 11 bases between them. CDR3 length: 12 residues.

The J gene is TRBJ2-3, the V gene TRBV30; D is uncertain. V lost 4 bases to trimming and J lost 1 base, with 12 bases between them. From germline, CDR1 is GTSNPN and CDR2 SVGIG (reference sequence). The CDR3 length is 14 residues. The CDR3 coding sequence is TGTGCCTGGACCCCCGGGTGGGGCACAGATACGCAGTATTTT. Translated, it gives CAWTPGWGTDTQYF.

The chain recombines TRBV18 with TRBJ2-7, with D maybe TRBD1 (6 bases). The CDR3 consists of 13 residues. Trimming took 5 bases from V and 1 from J, leaving 9 bases between them. The V gene's germline CDR1 is KGHSH and CDR2 LQKENI. CDR3 DNA sequence: TGTGCCAGCTCAAACAGGGAATCCTACGAGCAGTACTTC. It is translated as CASSNRESYEQYF.

The count of this clone is one. This rearrangement joins TRBV30 to TRBJ1-2; D is unresolved. Looked up from germline, CDR1 is GTSNPN and CDR2 is SVGIG (reference sequence). V was shortened by 0 bases and J by 2 bases, with 7 bases between the two germline ends. The CDR3 is 13 residues long. The CDR3 spells CAWSVDGNYGYTF. CDR3 DNA: TGTGCCTGGAGTGTTGACGGGAACTATGGCTACACCTTC.

The CDR3 here is CASSVYLFRGPPYNEQFF. DNA of the CDR3: TGTGCCAGCAGCGTGTATCTTTTCAGGGGGCCGCCCTACAATGAGCAGTTCTTC. The J gene is TRBJ2-1, the V gene TRBV14; 8 nucleotides agree with TRBD1. The CDR3 loop spans 18 amino acids. Germline V gene sequence: CDR1 SGHDN, CDR2 FVKESK. V lost 5 bases, J lost 2 bases, and 14 bases stayed unmatched.

The gene calls are TRBV19 and TRBJ1-5, with a tentative D call TRBD1 (6 bases). There are 14 residues in the CDR3. Germline V lookup: CDR1 LNHDA, CDR2 SQIVND (reference sequence). With 5 bases removed from V and 5 bases from J, the gap between germline ends came to 13 bases. CDR3 region: CASSPGEGDQPQHF. The CDR3 DNA reads TGTGCCAGTAGTCCGGGGGAGGGGGATCAGCCCCAGCATTTT.

V usage is TRBV30 and J usage is TRBJ2-2; weak D call: TRBD1 (6 bases). Germline lookup yields CDR1 GTSNPN and CDR2 SVGIG (reference sequence). The CDR3 extends over 14 amino acids. V lost 4 bases and J 0 bases, leaving 9 bases between the germline ends. CDR3 sequence reads: CAWNRQANTGELFF. The CDR3 DNA reads TGTGCCTGGAACCGACAGGCGAACACCGGGGAGCTGTTTTTT.

CDR3 bases: TGTGCCAGCGGCGGGGGGTCTGAAGAGACCCAGTACTTC. Its translation is CASGGGSEETQYF. V usage is TRBV12-3 or TRBV12-4 and J usage is TRBJ2-5; 8 bases map to TRBD2. This CDR3 has 13 amino acids. The V and J ends lost 8 bases and 3 bases, in that order; junction bases with no gene match: 5.

The V and J genes are TRBV5-6 and TRBJ2-5; TRBD1 aligns across 8 bases. CDR3 length: 16 residues. The V gene's germline CDR1 is SGHDT and CDR2 YYEEEE. V lost 2 bases and J lost 1; bases outside the gene matches: 7. CDR3 loop: CASSFFDRGAQETQYF. CDR3 coding DNA: TGTGCCAGCAGCTTCTTCGACAGGGGTGCCCAAGAGACCCAGTACTTC.

This sequence joins TRBV3-1 (or the pseudogene TRBV3-2) and TRBJ1-5, with TRBD1 matching 8 bases. CDR1 and CDR2 from the germline V gene are LGHDT and YNNKEL (reference sequence). Trimming removed 4 bases from V and 0 bases from J; junction bases left unmatched: 20. The CDR3 runs to 21 residues. CDR3 sequence: CASSRGQGLLPSQYSNQPQHF. The DNA for the CDR3 is TGTGCCAGCAGCCGCGGACAGGGCCTCCTACCCTCCCAATATAGCAATCAGCCCCAGCATTTT.

Here the CDR3 DNA reads TGTGCCACCAGTGATTCGGACAGGGTAAATCAGCCCCAGCATTTT. Amino acids: CATSDSDRVNQPQHF. V usage is TRBV24-1 and J usage is TRBJ1-5; 8 bases line up with TRBD1. This CDR3 comprises 15 residues. Germline assignment: CDR1 KGHDR and CDR2 SFDVKD. Trimming removed 2 bases from V and 4 bases from J; junction bases left unmatched: 3.

The chain combines TRBV10-3 with TRBJ2-7; the D gene is possibly TRBD2 (5 bases). Between the trimmed V and J ends, which lost 2 bases and 7 bases, there was a span of 9 bases. Germline CDR1 reads ENHRY; CDR2 reads SYGVKD. This CDR3 is 12 amino acids long. CDR3 nucleotides: TGTGCCATCAGTGAGCGGGGATGGGAGCAGTACTTC. Translated: CAISERGWEQYF.

The rearrangement links TRBV24-1 to TRBJ2-1; 7 bases fit TRBD2. The CDR3 has 16 amino acids. The V segment lost 0 bases and the J segment 16 bases; nucleotides outside the gene matches: 17. CDR1 is KGHDR and CDR2 is SFDVKD in the germline V gene. The CDR3 region has the DNA TGTGCCACCAGTGATTTGGGGGCCACCCAGACTAGCTCGTTTTTCTTC. Its protein product is CATSDLGATQTSSFFF.

J is TRBJ2-2 and V is TRBV30; 8 positions agree with TRBD2. The CDR3 contains 16 residues. V was clipped by 0 bases and J by 4 bases; unmatched bases: 7. From germline, CDR1 is GTSNPN and CDR2 SVGIG (reference sequence). CDR3 region: CAWSVLAGGPTGELFF. In DNA form, the CDR3 reads TGTGCCTGGAGTGTACTTGCGGGGGGCCCCACCGGGGAGCTGTTTTTT. Variable domain in full (rest from reference TRBV30 and TRBJ2-2): SQTIHQWPATLVQPVGSPLSLECTVEGTSNPNLYWYRQAAGRGLQLLFYSVGIGQISSEVPQNLSASRPQDRQFILSSKKLLLSDSGFYLCAWSVLAGGPTGELFFGEGSRLTVL.

The chain employs TRBV4-2 and TRBJ2-3, with D perhaps matching TRBD1 (5 bases). The germline gives CDR1 LGHNA, CDR2 YNFKEQ. The CDR3 spans 14 residues. V lost 1 base to trimming and J lost 5 bases, with 10 bases between them. The CDR3 loop is CASSQGGPGDTQYF. As DNA, the CDR3 is TGTGCCAGCAGCCAAGGGGGCCCGGGAGATACGCAGTATTTT.

The V gene is TRBV12-5, the J gene TRBJ1-5; the D is unclear. Trimming left V 6 bases short and J 10 bases short, with 10 bases between. In germline, CDR1 is LGHNT, CDR2 FRNRAP. The CDR3 is made up of 11 amino acids. The CDR3 is CASGQIVPQHF. As DNA, the CDR3 is TGTGCTAGTGGCCAAATAGTCCCCCAGCATTTT.

The rearrangement uses TRBV7-3 and TRBJ2-2, with 9 bases lining up with TRBD1. Germline CDR1 SGHTA, CDR2 FQGTGA. Germline trimming cut 5 bases from V and 0 bases from J; bases unmatched to any gene: 4. CDR3 length: 16 amino acids. DNA for the CDR3: TGTGCCAGCAGCCTCCGGGACAGGGCGAACACCGGGGAGCTGTTTTTT. Residues: CASSLRDRANTGELFF.

The chain is built from TRBV6-6 and TRBJ2-3, with D perhaps matching TRBD1 (6 bases). The CDR3 loop spans 14 amino acids. The V end lost 4 bases, the J end lost 2 bases, and 10 bases lay between the germline ends. Germline V gene lookup returns CDR1 MNHNY and CDR2 SVGAGI (reference sequence). CDR3: CASSSTGSTDTQYF. In DNA form, the CDR3 reads TGTGCCAGCAGTTCCACAGGGTCCACAGATACGCAGTATTTT.

This chain joins TRBV5-6 and TRBJ1-3; 7 nucleotides align to TRBD1. V lost 4 bases to trimming and J lost 0 bases; unmatched junction nucleotides: 7. The CDR3 extends over 16 amino acids. Germline CDR1 SGHDT, CDR2 YYEEEE. CDR3 bases: TGTGCCAGCAGCGGGGGACAGACAAACTCTGGAAACACCATATATTTT. Its protein product is CASSGGQTNSGNTIYF.

This clone was seen once. The gene calls are TRBV28 and TRBJ2-6; 9 bases match TRBD1. The CDR3 contains 17 residues. Germline CDR1 reads MDHEN; CDR2 reads SYDVKM. V lost 4 bases and J lost 0; bases outside the gene matches: 4. The CDR3 region is CASSSGTGNSGANVLTF. DNA for the CDR3: TGTGCCAGCAGTTCCGGGACAGGGAACTCTGGGGCCAACGTCCTGACTTTC.

The chain carries TRBV19 and TRBJ2-1, with D possibly matching TRBD1 (9 bases). CDR3 length: 16 amino acids. Germline values: CDR1 LNHDA, CDR2 SQIVND (reference sequence). V dropped 5 bases and J dropped 3 bases, with 17 bases sitting between them. DNA for the CDR3: TGTGCCAGTAGTTCCGGGACAGGGACTAGCTACAATGAGCAGTTCTTC. Translated: CASSSGTGTSYNEQFF.

The chain has TRBV4-1 and TRBJ2-3, with a possible D match to TRBD2 (5 bases). Deletions cut 0 bases from V and 0 bases from J, with 7 bases between. This CDR3 has 15 amino acids. CDR1 and CDR2 from the germline V gene are MGHRA and YSYEKL. CDR3 sequence reads: CASSQDWTSTDTQYF. CDR3 bases: TGCGCCAGCAGCCAAGATTGGACTAGCACAGATACGCAGTATTTT.

The chain recombines TRBV9 with TRBJ2-3; D perhaps matches TRBD1 (6 bases). Germline-derived CDR1 and CDR2 are SGDLS and YYNGEE. Trimming left V 0 bases short and J 2 bases short, with 16 bases between. The CDR3 extends over 17 amino acids. CDR3 amino acids: CASSVGLGQVFTDTQYF. DNA of the CDR3: TGTGCCAGCAGCGTAGGATTGGGACAAGTATTCACAGATACGCAGTATTTT.

The chain is built from TRBV7-9 and TRBJ2-1; D not resolved. The germline V gene has CDR1 SEHNR and CDR2 FQNEAQ (reference sequence). CDR3 size: 14 residues. Trimming shortened V by 5 bases and J by 2 bases, and 10 bases separated the two germline ends. In nucleotides, the CDR3 is TGTGCCAGCAGCCCTCCTAACCCCTACAATGAGCAGTTCTTC. Translated: CASSPPNPYNEQFF.